This T cell receptor beta chain was observed in a study of tumor-infiltrating lymphocytes in primary liver carcinoma. The input was around 500 ng total RNA; TCR beta cDNA was made from it with a constant-region primer. A slightly modified ARM-PCR protocol with three nested multiplex PCR rounds produced these TCR beta libraries. TCRdb used MiXCR to reprocess the multiplex PCR reads, holding one entry per CDR3 protein. The top ten hold about 8% of the sample, which has roughly 120,000 distinct CDR3 sequences, under 65% seen once. This clonotype appeared a single time. This sequence may be a read error, since a much larger clone differs from it by one base. From around 18-30 mg of unsorted bulk tissue, DNA and RNA were co-extracted together. Patients carried chronic HBV infection without prior treatment. What was sequenced was liver tumor tissue from sampling region 3. The subset here: tumor region T3, left-lateral pole. The clonotype comes from a woman aged 55 to 70 with primary liver carcinoma and hepatitis B virus infection.

CDR3 DNA: TGTGCTAGTGGCCTTGGATTGGGCGCATTATCCCCTGAAGCTTTCTTT. This translates into CASGLGLGALSPEAFF. The rearrangement links TRBV12-5 to TRBJ1-1, with D uncertain. This CDR3 contains 16 residues. V lost 6 bases, J lost 6 bases, and 23 bases lay in between. Germline V gives CDR1 LGHNT, CDR2 FRNRAP.